The clone carrying this TCR beta chain came up a few times. What it binds is not known. V was cut by 6 bases and J by 5 bases, with 23 bases left in between. There are 17 residues in the CDR3. Germline V gives CDR1 SGHTA, CDR2 FQGNSA. Here immunoSEQ multiplex PCR was the method, and the copy in TCRdb shows in-frame clones only, minus some. The data show tens of thousands of clones, with 84% seen just once and 4.6% held by the top ten. This specimen comes from a study of OX40 agonist ivuxolimab in advanced cancers. Study-level background: Patients were dosed intravenously with ivuxolimab at 0.01 to 10 mg/kg every 2 weeks.

Study-level points and caveats: By week 6 at 0.1 to 3.0 mg/kg, blood CD4+ and CD8+ T cells had expanded clonally.

Material: CD4+ or CD8+ T cells sorted from blood, obtained in a trial of the OX40 agonist ivuxolimab. This sequence joins TRBV7-2 and TRBJ2-1; D might be TRBD1 (5 bases). The TCR sequence derives from an adult with an advanced solid tumor such as melanoma, head and neck, liver or kidney cancer. The CDR3 loop is CASSFTGQATYHNEQFF. In nucleotides, the CDR3 is TGTGCCAGCAGTTTTACTGGACAAGCTACTTATCACAATGAGCAGTTCTTC.